Shown below are 26 T cell receptor beta chains from a single sample sequenced in a study of T cell repertoires in breast cancer. An expanded emulsion RT-PCR with primers for all TCR V genes paired CD8+ T cell chains. Unpaired genes were suppressed by blocking oligonucleotides during a second nested PCR. TCRdb itself ran the emulsion pairing reads through MiXCR, one entry per CDR3 protein. The sample carries roughly 40,000 distinct CDR3 sequences, roughly 44% recorded once. The sequenced sample consisted of CD8+ T cells. These receptors all come from a pool of human donors with breast cancer or a healthy control (not recorded which).

The V gene is TRBV4-2, the J gene TRBJ1-1, with D possibly matching TRBD1 (5 bases). V lost 3 bases and J lost 4, with 15 bases in between. The CDR3 length is 15 residues. Germline-derived CDR1 and CDR2 are LGHNA and YNFKEQ. As DNA, the CDR3 is TGTGCCAGCAGCCAGGGGCCGGGCGAGGGCACTGAAGCTTTCTTT. It encodes CASSQGPGEGTEAFF.

V and J are TRBV5-6 and TRBJ2-2, with a possible D match to TRBD1 (6 bases). V lost 2 bases to trimming and J lost 4 bases, with 12 bases between them. The CDR3 totals 15 residues. CDR1 and CDR2 (germline): SGHDT, YYEEEE. CDR3 bases: TGTGCCAGCAGCTTTCGGACAGTTGGCACCGGGGAGCTGTTTTTT. Encoded protein: CASSFRTVGTGELFF. Supplemented by reference TRBV5-6 and TRBJ2-2, the full variable domain reads DAGVTQSPTHLIKTRGQQVTLRCSPKSGHDTVSWYQQALGQGPQFIFQYYEEEERQRGNFPDRFSGHQFPNYSSELNVNALLLGDSALYLCASSFRTVGTGELFFGEGSRLTVL.

The chain carries TRBV25-1 and TRBJ2-7; TRBD2 agrees at 10 bases. This CDR3 is 14 amino acids long. After removal of 6 bases from V and 4 bases from J, the junction contained 6 bases not matched to a gene. Per the germline V gene, CDR1 is MGHDK and CDR2 is SYGVNS. In nucleotides, the CDR3 is TGTGCCAGCAGCGAGCGGGGGGGATCTTACGAGCAGTACTTC. Translating it yields CASSERGGSYEQYF.

The V and J genes are TRBV11-2 and TRBJ2-1; 7 bases fit TRBD2. The J segment lost 7 bases and the V segment lost 6 bases, leaving 12 bases of the junction unmatched. The CDR3 loop spans 15 amino acids. The germline V gene has CDR1 SGHAT and CDR2 FQNNGV. The CDR3 sequence: CASSLEWTSNNEQFF. The CDR3 coding sequence is TGTGCCAGCAGTTTGGAATGGACTAGTAATAATGAGCAGTTCTTC.

This chain uses TRBV28 with TRBJ2-7, with 12 bases that match TRBD1. Germline assignment: CDR1 MDHEN and CDR2 SYDVKM. This CDR3 is built from 15 residues. V lost 6 bases to trimming and J lost 5 bases; unmatched junction nucleotides: 8. The CDR3 loop reads CASRSTGTGGHEQYF. The CDR3 DNA follows: TGTGCCAGCAGAAGTACCGGGACAGGGGGCCACGAGCAGTACTTC.

The CDR3 bases are TGTGCCAGCAGGGGGGGGGGCTTGGGGAATTCACCCCTCCACTTT. This gives the protein CASRGGGLGNSPLHF. The chain combines TRBV12-3 or TRBV12-4 with TRBJ1-6; a weak D match, TRBD1 (6 bases). The V end lost 6 bases, the J end lost 7 bases, and 16 bases lay between the germline ends. The CDR3 covers 15 residues.

J is TRBJ1-1 and V is TRBV4-2; TRBD1 matches at 7 bases. The CDR3 sequence is 17 residues long. The J segment lost 0 bases and the V segment lost 4 bases, leaving 11 bases of the junction unmatched. CDR1 is LGHNA and CDR2 is YNFKEQ in the germline V gene. CDR3 protein: CASSRASKGAVNTEAFF. CDR3 sequence (DNA): TGTGCCAGCAGCCGCGCCTCAAAGGGGGCTGTGAACACTGAAGCTTTCTTT.

The chain uses TRBV6-5 and TRBJ2-7; 7 bases align to TRBD1. Trimming removed 4 bases from V and 2 bases from J; junction bases left unmatched: 8. There are 15 residues in the CDR3. Germline V gene sequence: CDR1 MNHEY, CDR2 SVGAGI. CDR3 bases: TGTGCCAGCAGTTCCGAGTACAGGGGCGCCTACGAGCAGTACTTC. This encodes CASSSEYRGAYEQYF.

The rearrangement joins TRBV6-2 or TRBV6-3 to TRBJ2-1; D is unresolved. Germline V gene sequence: CDR1 MNHEY, CDR2 SVGEGT. Deletions cut 2 bases from V and 2 bases from J, with 4 bases between. CDR3 size: 13 residues. CDR3 sequence reads: CASSYIAYNEQFF. The CDR3 DNA reads TGTGCCAGCAGTTACATTGCCTACAATGAGCAGTTCTTC.

In this sample, this clonotype turned up a few times. The V and J genes are TRBV20-1 and TRBJ1-2, with D uncertain. With 1 base removed from V and 9 bases from J, the gap between germline ends came to 9 bases. The germline gives CDR1 DFQATT, CDR2 SNEGSKA (reference sequence). The CDR3 spans 11 residues. The CDR3 DNA sequence: TGCAGTGCTAGAGGGACGGAGAGCTACACCTTC. It yields the protein CSARGTESYTF.

About this clonotype: The CDR3 does not end in the conserved phenylalanine or tryptophan, so this is likely a read error. It is unclear where the CDR3 begins or ends on the DNA, so no DNA is shown, and the CDR3 is as TCRdb lists it. This sequence joins TRBV6-2 or TRBV6-3 and TRBJ1-6; the table assigns TRBD1, which was not confirmed against the DNA. Per germline, CDR1 MNHEY and CDR2 SVGEGT. Termini included, the CDR3 measures 13 amino acids. The chain's CDR3 is CASSTGINSPLHS.

This clonotype was detected only a few times. The V and J genes are TRBV7-2 and TRBJ2-7, with 10 bases matching TRBD2. CDR1 and CDR2 (germline): SGHTA, FQGNSA. This CDR3 region has 15 residues. V lost 4 bases and J lost 6; bases outside the gene matches: 9. The CDR3 region has the DNA TGTGCCAGCAGCTCGTCACTAGCGGGGAAAGGCGAGCAGTACTTC. This sequence encodes CASSSSLAGKGEQYF. Looking up the rest from reference TRBV7-2 and TRBJ2-7 gives the full variable domain: GAGVSQSPSNKVTEKGKDVELRCDPISGHTALYWYRQSLGQGLEFLIYFQGNSAPDKSGLPSDRFSAERTGGSVSTLTIQRTQQEDSAVYLCASSSSLAGKGEQYFGPGTRLTVT.

As to this clonotype: Germline and junction disagree at one end, which may indicate a read error. The rearrangement links TRBV6-5 to TRBJ2-7; 7 bases are a match to TRBD2. The CDR3 extends over 15 amino acids. Germline CDR1 and CDR2: MNHEY and SVGAGI. The DNA for the CDR3 is TGTGCCAGCGTTCGCGGCGGGAGCCCGTCAAGGGAGCAGGACTTC. Translated: CASVRGGSPSREQDF.

This chain connects TRBV3-1 to TRBJ1-6, with D possibly TRBD1 on 5 matching bases. There are 16 residues in the CDR3. Germline loops: CDR1 LGHDT, CDR2 YNNKEL (reference sequence). V gave up 0 bases and J gave up 13 bases, with 19 bases separating them. Written as DNA, the CDR3 is TGTGCCAGCAGCCAAGATCTTAGTGGGGGGGTGAGGCCCCTCCACTTT. It translates to CASSQDLSGGVRPLHF.

This clonotype was detected only once. The gene calls are TRBV2 and TRBJ1-4; no reliable D call. V was pared by 6 bases and J by 6 bases, with 14 bases between. CDR1 and CDR2 (germline): SNHLY, FYNNEI. The length of the CDR3 is 14 residues. The CDR3, as DNA: TGTGCCAGCAGCCTGGATACCGTTGATGAAAAACTGTTTTTT. This sequence encodes CASSLDTVDEKLFF.

This chain uses TRBV29-1 with TRBJ2-1, with 7 bases that match TRBD1. The CDR3 covers 13 residues. CDR1 and CDR2 (germline): SQVTM, ANQGSEA. Losses at the gene ends were 6 bases for V and 5 bases for J; bases not matched to a gene: 7. The CDR3 nucleotides are TGCAGCGTGCTACAGGGGCCCAACAATGAGCAGTTCTTC. Translation: CSVLQGPNNEQFF.

This rearrangement joins TRBV7-8 to TRBJ2-6; TRBD2 is a possible D gene (5 bases). The CDR3 is made up of 16 amino acids. V lost 0 bases and J 3 bases, leaving 9 bases between the germline ends. Germline V gene data show CDR1 as SGHVS and CDR2 as FQNEAQ. The CDR3 loop is CASSLASGSGANVLTF. CDR3 DNA: TGTGCCAGCAGCTTAGCATCGGGAAGTGGGGCCAACGTCCTGACTTTC.

V is TRBV11-2 and J is TRBJ2-3, with D unresolved. CDR3 length: 15 residues. The germline CDR1 and CDR2 sequences are SGHAT and FQNNGV. V shed 1 base and J shed 2 bases, with 10 bases lying between them. CDR3 residues: CASSLGLSITDTQYF. The CDR3 DNA reads as TGTGCCAGCAGCTTAGGATTGTCGATCACAGATACGCAGTATTTT.

The V gene is TRBV3-1, the J gene TRBJ1-5; D not certain. Per germline, CDR1 LGHDT and CDR2 YNNKEL (reference sequence). V shed 5 bases and J shed 3 bases, with 14 bases lying between them. The length of the CDR3 is 15 residues. The DNA of the CDR3 is TGTGCCAGCAGCGGGATGGCCAACGACAATCAGCCCCAGCATTTT. This encodes CASSGMANDNQPQHF. Based on the CDR3 plus reference TRBV3-1 and TRBJ1-5, the full variable domain is DTAVSQTPKYLVTQMGNDKSIKCEQNLGHDTMYWYKQDSKKFLKIMFSYNNKELIINETVPNRFSPKSPDKAHLNLHINSLELGDSAVYFCASSGMANDNQPQHFGDGTRLSIL.

A few counts support this clonotype. This chain joins TRBV20-1 and TRBJ2-1; 7 bases map to TRBD1. CDR1 is DFQATT, CDR2 SNEGSKA, per germline (reference sequence). The CDR3 spans 16 residues. The V gene end was trimmed by 1 base and the J gene end by 0 bases; junction bases not matched to a gene: 6. The CDR3 sequence is CSARGGQANSYNEQFF. The CDR3 DNA sequence: TGCAGTGCTAGAGGAGGACAGGCAAACTCCTACAATGAGCAGTTCTTC.

This chain joins TRBV4-2 and TRBJ2-5; 10 bases are a match to TRBD2. The CDR3 contains 17 residues. Germline V gene sequence: CDR1 LGHNA, CDR2 YNFKEQ. The junction had 8 bases not matched to a gene; V was cut back by 2 bases and J by 2 bases. DNA for the CDR3: TGTGCCAGCAGCCAAACGTTAGGAGCGGGGGGGCAAGAGACCCAGTACTTC. Its protein product is CASSQTLGAGGQETQYF.

There are a few counts of this clonotype. The J gene is TRBJ2-7, the V gene TRBV18; no reliable D call. The V and J ends lost 4 bases and 2 bases respectively, with 12 bases between them. This CDR3 has 14 residues. CDR1 is KGHSH and CDR2 is LQKENI in the germline V gene. The CDR3 here is CASSLQGNPYEQYF. CDR3 in DNA: TGTGCCAGCTCACTTCAAGGAAACCCCTACGAGCAGTACTTC.

The gene calls are TRBV6-2 or TRBV6-3 and TRBJ2-7, with D perhaps being TRBD1 or TRBD2 (5 bases each). This CDR3 comprises 14 residues. Trimming cost V 2 bases and J 2 bases, with 10 bases left between them. Per germline, CDR1 MNHEY and CDR2 SVGEGT. The CDR3: CASSYGTGPYEQYF. CDR3 DNA: TGTGCCAGCAGTTACGGGACCGGACCCTACGAGCAGTACTTC.

The CDR3 nucleotides read TGTGCCAGCAGCTTGATAGACAGCATTCACGAGCAGTACTTC. It is translated as CASSLIDSIHEQYF. The chain combines TRBV5-4 with TRBJ2-7; D possibly corresponds to TRBD1 (5 bases). V was pared by 1 base and J by 5 bases, with 13 bases between. Germline CDR1 is SGHNT and CDR2 is YYREEE (reference sequence). The CDR3 spans 14 residues.

In its sample, this clonotype was seen many times. This chain uses TRBV20-1 with TRBJ1-2; TRBD1 matches 7 bases. The CDR3 loop spans 14 amino acids. Trimming at V came to 3 bases and at J to 3 bases, leaving 7 bases not matched to a gene. The germline V gene encodes CDR1 DFQATT and CDR2 SNEGSKA (reference sequence). CDR3 DNA: TGCAGTGCTAGGCCCCGGACAGGCTACTATGGCTACACCTTC. Protein sequence: CSARPRTGYYGYTF.

This clonotype showed up just once. The chain links TRBV7-9 to TRBJ2-7; TRBD1 agrees at 7 bases. Trimming cost V 6 bases and J 5 bases; bases outside gene matches: 10. Per the germline V gene, CDR1 is SEHNR and CDR2 is FQNEAQ (reference sequence). This CDR3 region has 14 residues. The CDR3 bases are TGTGCCAGCAGGCCAAGTGGGACAGACCACGAGCAGTACTTC. The encoded protein is CASRPSGTDHEQYF.